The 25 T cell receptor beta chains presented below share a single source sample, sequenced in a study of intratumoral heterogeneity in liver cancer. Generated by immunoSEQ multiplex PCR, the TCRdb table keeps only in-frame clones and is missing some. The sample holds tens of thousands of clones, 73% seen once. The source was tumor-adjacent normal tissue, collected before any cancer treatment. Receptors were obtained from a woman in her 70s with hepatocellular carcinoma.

The CDR3 loop is CASSITSGSFNEQYF. CDR3 DNA sequence: TGTGCCAGCAGTATTACTAGCGGGAGCTTTAACGAGCAGTACTTC. The chain links TRBV6-5 to TRBJ2-7, with 11 bases identical to TRBD2. V was pared by 5 bases and J by 5 bases, with 8 bases of the junction left unmatched. Germline lookup yields CDR1 MNHEY and CDR2 SVGAGI. This CDR3 has 15 amino acids.

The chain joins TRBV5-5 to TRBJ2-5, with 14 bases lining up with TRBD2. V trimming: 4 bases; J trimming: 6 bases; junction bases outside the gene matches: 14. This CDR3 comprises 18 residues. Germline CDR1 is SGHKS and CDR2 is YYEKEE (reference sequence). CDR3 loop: CASSPNWSGTSGRQTQYF. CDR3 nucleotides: TGTGCCAGCAGCCCCAACTGGTCGGGGACTAGCGGGAGACAGACCCAGTACTTC.

The CDR3 region has the DNA TGTGCCTGGATTCCCCCGGACATAAACACTGAAGCTTTCTTT. As protein: CAWIPPDINTEAFF. This sequence joins TRBV30 and TRBJ1-1, with D perhaps matching TRBD1 (5 bases). Germline loops: CDR1 GTSNPN, CDR2 SVGIG (reference sequence). Trimming left V 4 bases short and J 2 bases short, with 14 bases between. The CDR3 is made up of 14 amino acids.

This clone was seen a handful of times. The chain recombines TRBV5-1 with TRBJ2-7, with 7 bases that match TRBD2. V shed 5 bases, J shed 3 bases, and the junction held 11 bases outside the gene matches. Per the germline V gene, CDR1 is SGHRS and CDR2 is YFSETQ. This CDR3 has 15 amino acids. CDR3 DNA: TGCGCCAGCAGTAGTTTGGCGGGAGTGAACTACGAGCAGTACTTC. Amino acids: CASSSLAGVNYEQYF.

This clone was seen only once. DNA for the CDR3: TGTGCCAGCAGCTTGACTAGCGGGAGGGCCATCACCTACAATGAGCAGTTCTTC. This encodes CASSLTSGRAITYNEQFF. This chain joins TRBV5-6 and TRBJ2-1; TRBD2 matches at 13 bases. With 1 base clipped from V and 2 bases from J, the junction kept 6 bases outside the gene matches. CDR1 and CDR2 from the germline V gene are SGHDT and YYEEEE. The CDR3 has 18 residues.

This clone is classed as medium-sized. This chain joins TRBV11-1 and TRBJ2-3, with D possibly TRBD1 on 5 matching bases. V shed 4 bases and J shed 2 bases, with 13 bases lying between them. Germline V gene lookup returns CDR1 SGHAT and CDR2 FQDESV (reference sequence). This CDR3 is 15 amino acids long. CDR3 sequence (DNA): TGTGCCAGCAGCTCGGACACTTACGACACAGATACGCAGTATTTT. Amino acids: CASSSDTYDTDTQYF.

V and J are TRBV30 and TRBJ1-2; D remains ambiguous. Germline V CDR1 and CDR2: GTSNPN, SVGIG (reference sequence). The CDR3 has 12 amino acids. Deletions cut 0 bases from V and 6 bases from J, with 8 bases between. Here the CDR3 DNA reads TGTGCCTGGAGTGTGGGGTCTGATGGCTACACCTTC. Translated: CAWSVGSDGYTF.

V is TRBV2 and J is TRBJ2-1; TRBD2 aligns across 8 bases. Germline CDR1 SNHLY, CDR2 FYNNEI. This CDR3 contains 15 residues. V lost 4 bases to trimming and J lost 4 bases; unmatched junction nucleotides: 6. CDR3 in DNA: TGTGCCAGCAGTGCTTTAGCGGGGTGGTACAATGAGCAGTTCTTC. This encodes CASSALAGWYNEQFF. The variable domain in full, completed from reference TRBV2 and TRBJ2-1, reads EPEVTQTPSHQVTQMGQEVILRCVPISNHLYFYWYRQILGQKVEFLVSFYNNEISEKSEIFDDQFSVERPDGSNFTLKIRSTKLEDSAMYFCASSALAGWYNEQFFGPGTRLTVL.

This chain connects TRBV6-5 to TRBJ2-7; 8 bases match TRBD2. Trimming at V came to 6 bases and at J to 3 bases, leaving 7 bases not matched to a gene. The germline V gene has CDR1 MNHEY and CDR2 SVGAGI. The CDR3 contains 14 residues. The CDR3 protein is CASSDGGVVYEQYF. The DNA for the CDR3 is TGTGCCAGCAGCGACGGGGGGGTAGTCTACGAGCAGTACTTC.

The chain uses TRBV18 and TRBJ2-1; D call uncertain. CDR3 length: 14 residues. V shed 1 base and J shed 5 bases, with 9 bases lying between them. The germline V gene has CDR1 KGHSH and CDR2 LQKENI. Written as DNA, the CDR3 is TGTGCCAGCTCACCACAGGGTAGGAACAATGAGCAGTTCTTC. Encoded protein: CASSPQGRNNEQFF.

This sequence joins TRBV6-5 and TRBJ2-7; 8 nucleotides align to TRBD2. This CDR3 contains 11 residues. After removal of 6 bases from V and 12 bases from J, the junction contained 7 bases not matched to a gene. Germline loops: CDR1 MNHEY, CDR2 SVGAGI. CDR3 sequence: CASSSLAASYF. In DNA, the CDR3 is TGTGCCAGCAGCTCACTAGCGGCCTCGTACTTC.

CDR3 sequence (DNA): TGTGCCAGCAGCAGACTAAAGCCCCCGGAAATTGAAGCTTTCTTT. This translates into CASSRLKPPEIEAFF. The rearrangement uses TRBV5-6 and TRBJ1-1; D ambiguous. Looked up from germline, CDR1 is SGHDT and CDR2 is YYEEEE. The CDR3 has 15 amino acids. The V gene lost 4 bases and the J gene lost 7 bases, with 20 bases spanning the gap.

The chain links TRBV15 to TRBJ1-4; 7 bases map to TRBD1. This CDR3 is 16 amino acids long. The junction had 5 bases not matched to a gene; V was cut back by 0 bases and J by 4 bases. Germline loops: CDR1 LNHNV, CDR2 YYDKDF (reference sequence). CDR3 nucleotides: TGTGCCACCAGCAGAGATCAGGGGGGCGGTAATGAAAAACTGTTTTTT. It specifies CATSRDQGGGNEKLFF.

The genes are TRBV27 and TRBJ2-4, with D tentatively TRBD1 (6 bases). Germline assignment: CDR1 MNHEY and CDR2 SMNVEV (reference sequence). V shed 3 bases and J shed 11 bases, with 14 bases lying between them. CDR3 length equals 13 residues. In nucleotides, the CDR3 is TGTGCCAGCAGTTTTAACCGGGACATACTTCAGTACTTC. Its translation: CASSFNRDILQYF.

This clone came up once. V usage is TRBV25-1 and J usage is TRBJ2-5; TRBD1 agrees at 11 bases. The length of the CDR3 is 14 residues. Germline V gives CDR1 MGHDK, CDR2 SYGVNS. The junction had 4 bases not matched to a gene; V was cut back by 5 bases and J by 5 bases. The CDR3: CASSSGTGGETQYF. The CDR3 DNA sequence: TGTGCCAGCAGTTCCGGGACAGGGGGGGAGACCCAGTACTTC.

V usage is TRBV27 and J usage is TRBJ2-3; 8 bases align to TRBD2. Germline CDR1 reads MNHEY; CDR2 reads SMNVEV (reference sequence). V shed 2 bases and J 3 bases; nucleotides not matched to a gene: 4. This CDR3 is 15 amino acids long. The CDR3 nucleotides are TGTGCCAGCAGTTTACAAGCGGGAGTAACAGATACGCAGTATTTT. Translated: CASSLQAGVTDTQYF.

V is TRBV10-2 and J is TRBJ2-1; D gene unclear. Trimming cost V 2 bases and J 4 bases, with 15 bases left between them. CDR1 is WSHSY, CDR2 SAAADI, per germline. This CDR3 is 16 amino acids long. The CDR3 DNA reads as TGCGCCAGCAGTGAGACCCGGCAGCGCATTTACAATGAGCAGTTCTTC. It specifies CASSETRQRIYNEQFF.

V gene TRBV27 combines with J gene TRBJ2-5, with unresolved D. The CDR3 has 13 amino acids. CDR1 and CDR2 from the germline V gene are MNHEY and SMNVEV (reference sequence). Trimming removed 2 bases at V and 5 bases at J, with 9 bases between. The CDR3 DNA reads TGTGCCAGCAGTTTAACGCGGAAGGAGACCCAGTACTTC. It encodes CASSLTRKETQYF.

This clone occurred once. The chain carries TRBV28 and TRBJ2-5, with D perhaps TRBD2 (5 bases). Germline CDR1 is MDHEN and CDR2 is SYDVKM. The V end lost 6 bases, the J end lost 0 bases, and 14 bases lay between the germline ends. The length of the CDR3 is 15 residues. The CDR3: CASSFLERNQETQYF. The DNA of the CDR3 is TGTGCCAGCAGCTTCTTGGAGCGGAACCAAGAGACCCAGTACTTC.

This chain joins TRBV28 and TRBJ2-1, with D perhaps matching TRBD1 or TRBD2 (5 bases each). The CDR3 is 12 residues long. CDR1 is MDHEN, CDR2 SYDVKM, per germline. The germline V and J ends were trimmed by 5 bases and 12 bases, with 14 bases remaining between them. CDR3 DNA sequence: TGTGCCAGCAGTCTCCAACCGGGACGGCAGTTCTTC. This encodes CASSLQPGRQFF.

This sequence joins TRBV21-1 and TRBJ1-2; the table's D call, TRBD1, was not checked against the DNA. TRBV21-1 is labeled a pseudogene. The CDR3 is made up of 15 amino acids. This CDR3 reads CASSKTVPLSNGYTF. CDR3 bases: TGTGCCAGCAGCAAGACAGTCCCCCTTTCGAATGGCTACACCTTC.

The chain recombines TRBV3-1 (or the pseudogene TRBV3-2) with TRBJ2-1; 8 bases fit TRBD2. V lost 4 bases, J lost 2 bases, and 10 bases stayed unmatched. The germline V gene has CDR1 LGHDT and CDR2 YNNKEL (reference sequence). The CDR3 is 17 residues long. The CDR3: CASSPGDRGGTYNEQFF. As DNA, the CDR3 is TGTGCCAGCAGCCCAGGGGATCGCGGGGGGACCTACAATGAGCAGTTCTTC.

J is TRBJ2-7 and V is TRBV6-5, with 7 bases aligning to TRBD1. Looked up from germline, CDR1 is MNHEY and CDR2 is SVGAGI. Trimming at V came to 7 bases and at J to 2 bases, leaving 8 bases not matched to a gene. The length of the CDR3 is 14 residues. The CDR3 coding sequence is TGTGCCAGCATTTCCGGGACAGCTGCCTACGAGCAGTACTTC. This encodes CASISGTAAYEQYF.

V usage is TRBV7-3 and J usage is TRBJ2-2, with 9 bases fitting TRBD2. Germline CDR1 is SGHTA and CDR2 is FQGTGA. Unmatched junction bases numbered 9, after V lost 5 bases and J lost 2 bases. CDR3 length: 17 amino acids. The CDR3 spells CASSPDGSGSNTGELFF. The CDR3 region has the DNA TGTGCCAGCAGCCCAGATGGTAGCGGGAGCAACACCGGGGAGCTGTTTTTT.

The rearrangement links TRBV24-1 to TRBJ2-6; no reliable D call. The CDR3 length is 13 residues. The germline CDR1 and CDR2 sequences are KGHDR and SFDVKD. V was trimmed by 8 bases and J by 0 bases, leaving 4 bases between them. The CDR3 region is CATKGSGANVLTF. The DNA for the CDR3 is TGTGCCACCAAAGGCTCTGGGGCCAACGTCCTGACTTTC.